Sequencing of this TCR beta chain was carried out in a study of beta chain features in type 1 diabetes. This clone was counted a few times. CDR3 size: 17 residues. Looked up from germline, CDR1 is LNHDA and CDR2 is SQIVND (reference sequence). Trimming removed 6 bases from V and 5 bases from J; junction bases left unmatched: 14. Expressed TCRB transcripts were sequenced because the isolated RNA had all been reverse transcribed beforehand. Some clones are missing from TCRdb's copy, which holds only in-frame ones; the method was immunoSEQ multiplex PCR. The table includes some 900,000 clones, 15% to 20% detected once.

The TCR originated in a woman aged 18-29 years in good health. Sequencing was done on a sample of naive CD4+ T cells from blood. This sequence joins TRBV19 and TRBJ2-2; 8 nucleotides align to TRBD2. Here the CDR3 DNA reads TGTGCCAGTAGAGGACCAGCGGGAGTAGCAAAGACCGGGGAGCTGTTTTTT. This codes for CASRGPAGVAKTGELFF.